The sequence of this T cell receptor (beta chain) was determined in a study of siplizumab effects on memory and regulatory T cells. Worth noting for this clone: What it recognizes is unknown.

The assay covered around 9.1 x 10^4 TCR templates per sample. Produced via immunoSEQ multiplex PCR; TCRdb's table is partial and in-frame only. The data hold around 72,000 clones, with 91% observed a single time. Overall study findings and caveats: Naive T cells seemed more diverse than memory cells and seemed major alloresponse contributors.

In germline, CDR1 is MNHNY, CDR2 SVGAGI (reference sequence). V was pared by 3 bases and J by 7 bases, with 6 bases between. This CDR3 region has 11 residues. The TCR comes from a human donor in good health. The sample comprised CD8+ T cells sorted from blood. V gene TRBV6-6 combines with J gene TRBJ1-2, with no clear D. The chain's CDR3 is CASSYLGGYTF. CDR3 bases: TGTGCCAGCAGTTATCTGGGTGGCTACACCTTC.